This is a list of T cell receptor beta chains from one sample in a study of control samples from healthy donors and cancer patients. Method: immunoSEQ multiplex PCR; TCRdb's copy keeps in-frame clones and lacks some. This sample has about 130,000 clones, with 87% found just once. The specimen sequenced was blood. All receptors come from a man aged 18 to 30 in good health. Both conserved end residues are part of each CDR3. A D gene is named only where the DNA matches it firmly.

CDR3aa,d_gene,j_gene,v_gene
CASSLSRTSGRRSQSYNEQFF,TRBD2,TRBJ2-1,TRBV27
CASRPGLAGNTDTQYF,TRBD2,TRBJ2-3,TRBV6-6
CASRTLGGYEQYF,.,TRBJ2-7,TRBV27
CASGGTSARSYNEQFF,TRBD2,TRBJ2-1,TRBV27
CASSLEAGQNGELFF,.,TRBJ2-2,TRBV5-1
CASSQAHGNTEAFF,.,TRBJ1-1,TRBV3-1/TRBV3-2
CASSLGTIDTDTQYF,.,TRBJ2-3,TRBV5-5
CASSPVGTGELFF,.,TRBJ2-2,TRBV12-3/TRBV12-4
CASSLGRGGTDTQYF,TRBD2,TRBJ2-3,TRBV9
CASSESSGRAGSYNEQFF,TRBD2,TRBJ2-1,TRBV10-2
CASSTPVLGGTIRDTQYF,.,TRBJ2-3,TRBV7-9
CATSRKWYRVGLRTEAFF,.,TRBJ1-1,TRBV15
CASSESTGARSSYNEQFF,.,TRBJ2-1,TRBV10-1
CASSGRTRWEQYF,TRBD2,TRBJ2-7,TRBV28
CATSRTYNEQFF,.,TRBJ2-1,TRBV15
CASSQLALENTEAFF,.,TRBJ1-1,TRBV4-2
CASRPGTVNTGELFF,TRBD1,TRBJ2-2,TRBV3-1/TRBV3-2
CASSKQGAGKTGELFF,.,TRBJ2-2,TRBV7-3
CASSLGLSAVRGEQYF,.,TRBJ2-7,TRBV5-4
CASSLFICLGSEAFF,.,TRBJ1-1,TRBV7-6
CASSSQGNYGYTF,.,TRBJ1-2,TRBV27
CASSTTGPPAYNEQFF,.,TRBJ2-1,TRBV18
CATSRDGQRNEKLFF,.,TRBJ1-4,TRBV15
CASSLRAGEGPQETQYF,TRBD2,TRBJ2-5,TRBV28
CASSLDGGYSNQPQHF,.,TRBJ1-5,TRBV5-1
CASRGGSSSYEQYF,.,TRBJ2-7,TRBV4-1
CASSLRGVPGSNAGNTIYF,.,TRBJ1-3,TRBV13
CASSAPNPHNEQFF,.,TRBJ2-1,TRBV9
CASSSPGLNEQFF,.,TRBJ2-1,TRBV7-3
CASSHLFRGARTDTQYF,.,TRBJ2-3,TRBV6-2/TRBV6-3
CASSPSGGRSYEQYF,TRBD2,TRBJ2-7,TRBV18
CASSIDLVSYEQYF,.,TRBJ2-7,TRBV19
CASSTLQGSSYNEQFF,TRBD1,TRBJ2-1,TRBV5-1
CASSHTSDYYEQYF,.,TRBJ2-7,TRBV7-9
CASSLVQIQYSNQPQHF,.,TRBJ1-5,TRBV27
CASSVRYEQYF,.,TRBJ2-7,TRBV2
CASSLARGSRGENTEAFF,.,TRBJ1-1,TRBV27
CASSQVSRGQTQYF,TRBD1,TRBJ2-5,TRBV14
CASSIGDFSQHF,.,TRBJ1-5,TRBV19
CASREQGSSYNSPLHF,TRBD1,TRBJ1-6,TRBV3-1/TRBV3-2
CASSAPLAGPFSGEQYF,TRBD2,TRBJ2-7,TRBV13
CASSYIGPQETQYF,.,TRBJ2-5,TRBV5-4
CASSQVGRGVNYGYTF,TRBD1,TRBJ1-2,TRBV3-1/TRBV3-2
CASSFRDRGRETQYF,TRBD1,TRBJ2-5,TRBV9
CASRAPGLPTGELFF,.,TRBJ2-2,TRBV9
CASSPTTDRLRYEQYF,.,TRBJ2-7,TRBV27
CASSSPSGTGRGEQYF,TRBD1,TRBJ2-7,TRBV7-2
CASSYGQNTEAFF,.,TRBJ1-1,TRBV12-3/TRBV12-4
CASSDGARTDTQYF,.,TRBJ2-3,TRBV10-1
CASRRGQSSGNTIYF,.,TRBJ1-3,TRBV6-5
CASSLFVTDTQYF,.,TRBJ2-3,TRBV27
CASSRTQGTEAFF,.,TRBJ1-1,TRBV27
CATPKVAGVERETQYF,TRBD2,TRBJ2-5,TRBV24-1
CASTGTDPNQPQHF,TRBD1,TRBJ1-5,TRBV2